This TCR beta chain originates from a study of identical twins. In TCRdb, the 5' RACE reads were re-called with MiXCR into one record per CDR3 protein. The sample records about 190,000 distinct CDR3 sequences, 15% being singletons. This clonotype was counted a few times. The germline CDR1 and CDR2 sequences are LNHNV and YYDKDF (reference sequence). The CDR3 is made up of 15 amino acids. Trimming pared 2 bases from V and 2 bases from J, leaving 12 bases between. These data also formed part of another study, on T cells expressing NK-cell markers. That source notes: These same clonotypes (in a handful of donors) also led the CD3+CD56-NKG2C+ fraction.

Sequencing was carried out using CD8+ T cells sorted from blood. The chain recombines TRBV15 with TRBJ1-2; D not certain. This TCR was recovered from a woman aged 18-30 years in good health. CDR3 DNA sequence: TGTGCCACCAGCAGAACCGACCGGGCCAACTATGGCTACACCTTC. This codes for CATSRTDRANYGYTF.